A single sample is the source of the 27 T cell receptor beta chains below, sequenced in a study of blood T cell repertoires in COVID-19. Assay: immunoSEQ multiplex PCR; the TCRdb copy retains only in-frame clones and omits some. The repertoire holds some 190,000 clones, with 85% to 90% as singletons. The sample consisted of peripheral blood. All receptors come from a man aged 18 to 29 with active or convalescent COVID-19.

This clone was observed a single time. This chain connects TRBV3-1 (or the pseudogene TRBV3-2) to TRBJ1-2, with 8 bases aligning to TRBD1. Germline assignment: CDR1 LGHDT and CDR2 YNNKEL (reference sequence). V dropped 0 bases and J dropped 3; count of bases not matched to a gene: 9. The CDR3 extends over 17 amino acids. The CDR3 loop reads CASSQDFRTGGDYGYTF. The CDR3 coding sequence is TGTGCCAGCAGCCAAGATTTCCGAACAGGGGGGGACTATGGCTACACCTTC.

The CDR3 loop is CASRERGQGYEQYF. The CDR3 DNA reads as TGTGCCAGCAGGGAGAGAGGACAGGGTTACGAGCAGTACTTC. The chain has TRBV7-2 and TRBJ2-7; 8 nucleotides line up with TRBD1. The CDR3 sequence is 14 residues long. Trimming took 6 bases from V and 4 from J; bases not matched to a gene: 8. CDR1 is SGHTA, CDR2 FQGNSA, per germline.

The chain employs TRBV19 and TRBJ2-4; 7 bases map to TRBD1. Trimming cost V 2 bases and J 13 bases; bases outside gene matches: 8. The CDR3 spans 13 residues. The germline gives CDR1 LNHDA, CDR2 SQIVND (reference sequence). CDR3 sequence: CASSIQGQGVQYF. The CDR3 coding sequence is TGTGCCAGTAGTATACAAGGGCAGGGGGTCCAGTACTTC.

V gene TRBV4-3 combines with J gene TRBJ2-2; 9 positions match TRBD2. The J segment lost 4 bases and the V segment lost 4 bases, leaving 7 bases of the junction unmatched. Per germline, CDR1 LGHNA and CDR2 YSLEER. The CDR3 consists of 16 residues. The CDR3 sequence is CASSPGGGRATGELFF. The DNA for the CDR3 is TGCGCCAGCAGCCCCGGGGGCGGGAGGGCCACCGGGGAGCTGTTTTTT.

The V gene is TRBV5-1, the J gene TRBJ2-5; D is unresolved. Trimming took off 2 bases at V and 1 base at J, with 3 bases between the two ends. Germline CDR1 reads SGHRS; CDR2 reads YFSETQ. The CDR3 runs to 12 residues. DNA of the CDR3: TGCGCCAGCAGCTTCCTCCAAGAGACCCAGTACTTC. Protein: CASSFLQETQYF.

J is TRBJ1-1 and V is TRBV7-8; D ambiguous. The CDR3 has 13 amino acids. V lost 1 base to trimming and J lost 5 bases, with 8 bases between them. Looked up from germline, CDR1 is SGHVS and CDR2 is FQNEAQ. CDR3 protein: CASSLGPRTEAFF. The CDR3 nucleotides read TGTGCCAGCAGCTTAGGTCCCAGGACTGAAGCTTTCTTT.

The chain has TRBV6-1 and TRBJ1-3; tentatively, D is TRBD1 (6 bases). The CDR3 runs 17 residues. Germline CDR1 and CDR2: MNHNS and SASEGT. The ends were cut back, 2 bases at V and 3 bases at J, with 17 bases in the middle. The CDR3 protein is CASSELPLGQSGNTIYF. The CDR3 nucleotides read TGTGCCAGCAGTGAACTACCCTTAGGACAGAGTGGAAACACCATATATTTT.

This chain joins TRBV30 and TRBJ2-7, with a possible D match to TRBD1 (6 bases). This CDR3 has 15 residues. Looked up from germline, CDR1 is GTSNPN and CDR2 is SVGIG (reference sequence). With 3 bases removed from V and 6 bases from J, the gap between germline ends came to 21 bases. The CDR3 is CAWSETPGVGGEQYF. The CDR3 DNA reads TGTGCCTGGAGCGAAACTCCAGGGGTAGGAGGCGAGCAGTACTTC.

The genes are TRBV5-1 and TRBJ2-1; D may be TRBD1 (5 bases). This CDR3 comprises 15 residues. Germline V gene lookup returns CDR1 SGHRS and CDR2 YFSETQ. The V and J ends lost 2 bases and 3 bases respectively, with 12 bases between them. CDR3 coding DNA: TGCGCCAGCAGCTTCCTAATAGACAGCTACAATGAGCAGTTCTTC. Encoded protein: CASSFLIDSYNEQFF.

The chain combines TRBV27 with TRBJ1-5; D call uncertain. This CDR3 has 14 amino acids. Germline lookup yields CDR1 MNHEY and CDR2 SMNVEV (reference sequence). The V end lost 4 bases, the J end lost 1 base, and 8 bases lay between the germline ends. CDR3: CASSSGRSNQPQHF. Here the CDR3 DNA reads TGTGCCAGCAGTTCTGGGAGAAGCAATCAGCCCCAGCATTTT.

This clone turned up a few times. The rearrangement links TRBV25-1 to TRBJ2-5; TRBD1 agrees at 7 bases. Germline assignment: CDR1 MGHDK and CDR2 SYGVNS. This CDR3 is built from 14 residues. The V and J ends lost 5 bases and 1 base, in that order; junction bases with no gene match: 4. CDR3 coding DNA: TGTGCCAGCAGTACCCCAGGGGGCCAAGAGACCCAGTACTTC. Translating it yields CASSTPGGQETQYF.

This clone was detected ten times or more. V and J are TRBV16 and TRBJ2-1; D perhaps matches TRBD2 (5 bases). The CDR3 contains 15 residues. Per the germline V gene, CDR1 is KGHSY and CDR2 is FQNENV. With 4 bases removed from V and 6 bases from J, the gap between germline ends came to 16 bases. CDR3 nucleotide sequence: TGTGCCAGCAGCCGCACTAGGGTGCTCGGCAATGAGCAGTTCTTC. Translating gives CASSRTRVLGNEQFF.

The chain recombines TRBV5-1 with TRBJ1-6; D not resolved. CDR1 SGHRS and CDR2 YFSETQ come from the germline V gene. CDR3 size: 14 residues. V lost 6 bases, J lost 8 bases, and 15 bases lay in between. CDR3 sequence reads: CASKVVGSDSPLHF. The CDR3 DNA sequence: TGCGCCAGCAAAGTAGTCGGGAGTGATTCACCCCTCCACTTT.

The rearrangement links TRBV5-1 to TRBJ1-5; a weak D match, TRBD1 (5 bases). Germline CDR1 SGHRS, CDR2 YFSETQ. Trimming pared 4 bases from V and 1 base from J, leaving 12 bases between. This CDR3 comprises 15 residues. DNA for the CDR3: TGCGCCAGCAGCCGGGGGACGGACAGCAATCAGCCCCAGCATTTT. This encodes CASSRGTDSNQPQHF.

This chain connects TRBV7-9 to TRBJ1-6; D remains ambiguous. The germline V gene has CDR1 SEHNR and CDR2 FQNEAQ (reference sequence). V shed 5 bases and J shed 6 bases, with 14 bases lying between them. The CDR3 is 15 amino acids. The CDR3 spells CASSPNSNINSPLHF. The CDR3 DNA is TGTGCCAGCAGCCCAAACAGTAACATTAATTCACCCCTCCACTTT.

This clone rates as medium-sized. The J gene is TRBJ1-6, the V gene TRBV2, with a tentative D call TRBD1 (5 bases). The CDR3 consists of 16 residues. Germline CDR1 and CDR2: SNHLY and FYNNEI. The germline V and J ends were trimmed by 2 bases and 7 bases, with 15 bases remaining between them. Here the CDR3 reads CASSEIGRAQNSPLHF. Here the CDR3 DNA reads TGTGCCAGCAGTGAAATTGGCAGGGCCCAGAATTCACCCCTCCACTTT.

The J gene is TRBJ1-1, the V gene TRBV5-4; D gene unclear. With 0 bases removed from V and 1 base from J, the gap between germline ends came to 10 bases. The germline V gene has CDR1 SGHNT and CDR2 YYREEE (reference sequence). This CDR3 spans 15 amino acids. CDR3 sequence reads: CASSLGGGSNTEAFF. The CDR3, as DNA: TGTGCCAGCAGCTTGGGGGGAGGGTCGAACACTGAAGCTTTCTTT.

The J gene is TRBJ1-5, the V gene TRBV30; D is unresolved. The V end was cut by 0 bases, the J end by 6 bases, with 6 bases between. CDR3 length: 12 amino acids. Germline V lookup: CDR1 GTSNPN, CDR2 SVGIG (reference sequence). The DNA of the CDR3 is TGTGCCTGGAGTGTACGCGGTCAGCCCCAGCATTTT. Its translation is CAWSVRGQPQHF.

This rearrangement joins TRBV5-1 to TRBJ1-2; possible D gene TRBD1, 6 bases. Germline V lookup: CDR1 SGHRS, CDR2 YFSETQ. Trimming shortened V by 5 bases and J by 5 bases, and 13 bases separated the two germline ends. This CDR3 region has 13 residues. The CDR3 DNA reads TGCGCCAGCAGTAGGACAGTCCGTTATGGCTACACCTTC. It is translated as CASSRTVRYGYTF.

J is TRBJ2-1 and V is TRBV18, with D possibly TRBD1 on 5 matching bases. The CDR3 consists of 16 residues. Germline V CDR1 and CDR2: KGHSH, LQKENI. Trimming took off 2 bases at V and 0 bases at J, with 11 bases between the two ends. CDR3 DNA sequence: TGTGCCAGCTCACCAACAGGCCCTAGCTCCTACAATGAGCAGTTCTTC. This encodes CASSPTGPSSYNEQFF.

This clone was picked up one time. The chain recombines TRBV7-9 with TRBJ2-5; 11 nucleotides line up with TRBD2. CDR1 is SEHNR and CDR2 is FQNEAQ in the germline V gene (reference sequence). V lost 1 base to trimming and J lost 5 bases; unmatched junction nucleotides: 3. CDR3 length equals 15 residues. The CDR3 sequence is CASSLGLAGGETQYF. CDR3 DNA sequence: TGTGCCAGCAGCTTAGGGCTAGCGGGGGGTGAGACCCAGTACTTC.

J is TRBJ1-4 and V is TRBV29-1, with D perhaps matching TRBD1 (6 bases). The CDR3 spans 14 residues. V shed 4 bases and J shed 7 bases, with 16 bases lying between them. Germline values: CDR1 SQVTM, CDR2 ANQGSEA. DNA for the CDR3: TGCAGCGTTGTTTCATGGGACATTACTGAAAAACTGTTTTTT. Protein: CSVVSWDITEKLFF.

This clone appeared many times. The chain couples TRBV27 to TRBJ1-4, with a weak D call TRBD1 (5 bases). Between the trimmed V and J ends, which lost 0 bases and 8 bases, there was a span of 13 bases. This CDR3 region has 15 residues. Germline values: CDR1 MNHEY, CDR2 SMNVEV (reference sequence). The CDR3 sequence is CASSLSGSWGEKLFF. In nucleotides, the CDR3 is TGTGCCAGCAGTTTATCAGGGTCCTGGGGCGAAAAACTGTTTTTT. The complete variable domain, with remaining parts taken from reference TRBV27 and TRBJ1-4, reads EAQVTQNPRYLITVTGKKLTVTCSQNMNHEYMSWYRQDPGLGLRQIYYSMNVEVTDKGDVPEGYKVSRKEKRNFPLILESPSPNQTSLYFCASSLSGSWGEKLFFGSGTQLSVL.

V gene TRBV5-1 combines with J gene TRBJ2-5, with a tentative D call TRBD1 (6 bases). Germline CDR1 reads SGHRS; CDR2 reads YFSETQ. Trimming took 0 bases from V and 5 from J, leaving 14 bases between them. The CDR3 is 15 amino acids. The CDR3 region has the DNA TGCGCCAGCAGCTTGGAACCTGGGCAGGGGGAGACCCAGTACTTC. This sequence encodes CASSLEPGQGETQYF.

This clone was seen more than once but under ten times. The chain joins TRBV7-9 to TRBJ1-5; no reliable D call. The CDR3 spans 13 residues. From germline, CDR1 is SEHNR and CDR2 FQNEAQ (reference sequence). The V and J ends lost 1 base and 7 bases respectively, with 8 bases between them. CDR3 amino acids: CASSLGDGQPQHF. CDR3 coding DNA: TGTGCCAGCAGCTTAGGTGACGGGCAGCCCCAGCATTTT.

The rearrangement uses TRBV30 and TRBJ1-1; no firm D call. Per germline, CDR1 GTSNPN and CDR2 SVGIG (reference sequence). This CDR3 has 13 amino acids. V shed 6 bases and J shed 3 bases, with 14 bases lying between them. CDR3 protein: CACTRWGDTEAFF. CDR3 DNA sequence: TGTGCCTGCACTAGGTGGGGTGACACTGAAGCTTTCTTT.

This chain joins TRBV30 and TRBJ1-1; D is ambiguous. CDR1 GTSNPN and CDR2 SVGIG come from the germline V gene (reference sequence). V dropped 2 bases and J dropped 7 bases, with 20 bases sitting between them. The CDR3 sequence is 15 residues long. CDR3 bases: TGTGCCTGGAGTACCCCGCCATTAGGAGGAGGTGAAGCTTTCTTT. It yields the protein CAWSTPPLGGGEAFF.